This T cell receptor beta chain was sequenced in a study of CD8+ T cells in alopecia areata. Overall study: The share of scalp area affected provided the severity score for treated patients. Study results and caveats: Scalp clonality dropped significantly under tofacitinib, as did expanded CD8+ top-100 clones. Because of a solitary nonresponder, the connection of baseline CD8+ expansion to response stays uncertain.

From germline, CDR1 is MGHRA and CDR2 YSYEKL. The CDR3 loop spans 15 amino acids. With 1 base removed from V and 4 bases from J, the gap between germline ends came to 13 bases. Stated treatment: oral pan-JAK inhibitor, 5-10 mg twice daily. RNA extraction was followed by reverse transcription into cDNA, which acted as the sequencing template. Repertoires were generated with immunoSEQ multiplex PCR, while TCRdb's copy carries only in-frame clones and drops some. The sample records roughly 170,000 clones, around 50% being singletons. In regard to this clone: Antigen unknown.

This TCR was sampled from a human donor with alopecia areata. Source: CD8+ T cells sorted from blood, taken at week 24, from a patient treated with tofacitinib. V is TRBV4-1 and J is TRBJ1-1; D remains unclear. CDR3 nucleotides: TGCGCCAGCAGCCAAGGTTTGAGTTGGGGCACTGAAGCTTTCTTT. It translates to CASSQGLSWGTEAFF.